Presented here are 30 T cell receptor beta chains from one specimen sequenced in a study of blood T cell repertoires in COVID-19. The protocol was immunoSEQ multiplex PCR, while the TCRdb copy is restricted to in-frame clones and leaves out a portion. Here the sample spans 200,000 or so clones, 88% being singletons. Sequenced input: peripheral blood. All receptors come from an older man with acute or convalescent COVID-19.

V is TRBV9 and J is TRBJ2-7; 10 bases match TRBD2. The CDR3 length is 16 residues. V shed 2 bases and J 2 bases; nucleotides not matched to a gene: 7. The germline CDR1 and CDR2 sequences are SGDLS and YYNGEE. The CDR3: CASSVSGRAHTYEQYF. The DNA of the CDR3 is TGTGCCAGCAGCGTCAGCGGGAGGGCCCATACCTACGAGCAGTACTTC.

This clone appeared once. The chain has TRBV28 and TRBJ2-7; 7 positions agree with TRBD2. CDR3 length: 15 residues. V dropped 7 bases and J dropped 1; count of bases not matched to a gene: 10. The germline V gene encodes CDR1 MDHEN and CDR2 SYDVKM. CDR3 loop: CASTEKGGRSYEQYF. DNA of the CDR3: TGTGCCAGCACCGAAAAGGGCGGGAGATCCTACGAGCAGTACTTC.

The V call is TRBV15, the J call TRBJ2-7; 11 bases agree with TRBD2. This CDR3 has 16 residues. Trimming removed 2 bases from V and 3 bases from J; junction bases left unmatched: 6. Looked up from germline, CDR1 is LNHNV and CDR2 is YYDKDF (reference sequence). CDR3 sequence reads: CATSRNTGTSGYEQYF. CDR3 DNA sequence: TGTGCCACCAGCAGAAATACCGGGACTAGCGGCTACGAGCAGTACTTC.

This chain uses TRBV28 with TRBJ2-7, with 10 bases lining up with TRBD1. The CDR3 is 16 residues long. V gave up 3 bases and J gave up 3 bases; unmatched junction bases: 8. Germline-derived CDR1 and CDR2 are MDHEN and SYDVKM. The CDR3 DNA is TGTGCCAGCAGTTTTATCGGGACAGGGGCCCACTACGAGCAGTACTTC. This sequence encodes CASSFIGTGAHYEQYF. Filled out from reference TRBV28 and TRBJ2-7, the complete variable domain reads DVKVTQSSRYLVKRTGEKVFLECVQDMDHENMFWYRQDPGLGLRLIYFSYDVKMKEKGDIPEGYSVSREKKERFSLILESASTNQTSMYLCASSFIGTGAHYEQYFGPGTRLTVT.

CDR3 sequence: CASGRGRNEQFF. Here the CDR3 DNA reads TGTGCCAGCGGGAGGGGGCGTAATGAGCAGTTCTTC. The chain links TRBV19 to TRBJ2-1; D is possibly TRBD2 (8 bases). V lost 9 bases and J lost 7, with 13 bases in between. From germline, CDR1 is LNHDA and CDR2 SQIVND (reference sequence). CDR3 length: 12 residues.

This clone was seen a handful of times. This sequence joins TRBV7-3 and TRBJ1-1; TRBD1 might be the D (5 bases). CDR3 length: 13 residues. V lost 3 bases and J 4 bases, leaving 9 bases between the germline ends. Germline values: CDR1 SGHTA, CDR2 FQGTGA. The CDR3 spells CASSLGGSTEAFF. As DNA, the CDR3 is TGTGCCAGCAGCTTGGGGGGTAGCACTGAAGCTTTCTTT.

The chain joins TRBV19 to TRBJ1-1, with D tentatively TRBD1 (6 bases). The germline CDR1 and CDR2 sequences are LNHDA and SQIVND (reference sequence). There are 15 residues in the CDR3. V was pared by 9 bases and J by 3 bases, with 20 bases between. CDR3 region: CASKNRARGDTEAFF. CDR3 coding DNA: TGTGCCAGCAAGAACAGGGCTAGAGGCGACACTGAAGCTTTCTTT.

The chain couples TRBV5-4 to TRBJ2-1, with TRBD1 identical over 7 bases. V shed 4 bases and J 8 bases; nucleotides not matched to a gene: 15. Germline V CDR1 and CDR2: SGHNT, YYREEE (reference sequence). The CDR3 has 16 residues. CDR3 in amino acids: CASSGQVPLGPHEQFF. CDR3 DNA: TGTGCCAGCAGCGGACAGGTCCCACTAGGGCCCCATGAGCAGTTCTTC.

The chain joins TRBV6-5 to TRBJ1-1; the D gene is possibly TRBD1 (5 bases). Trimming took 8 bases from V and 11 from J, leaving 12 bases between them. Germline V gene sequence: CDR1 MNHEY, CDR2 SVGAGI. This CDR3 is built from 10 residues. DNA of the CDR3: TGTGCCAGCGGGAGGGGTGGTGCTTTCTTT. Amino acid sequence: CASGRGGAFF.

This clone was seen only a few times. The chain combines TRBV25-1 with TRBJ1-2, with D perhaps matching TRBD1 (5 bases). The CDR3 spans 16 residues. Germline CDR1 is MGHDK and CDR2 is SYGVNS. With 2 bases removed from V and 4 bases from J, the gap between germline ends came to 17 bases. The CDR3 region has the DNA TGTGCCAGCAGTGAAATAGGGGAGGGTTCTTTCTATGGCTACACCTTC. It translates to CASSEIGEGSFYGYTF.

This clone was detected only once. The chain couples TRBV6-5 to TRBJ2-7; TRBD2 matches at 7 bases. The CDR3 spans 13 residues. CDR1 is MNHEY, CDR2 SVGAGI, per germline. Trimming cost V 8 bases and J 4 bases; bases outside gene matches: 8. This CDR3 reads CASGGGSTYEQYF. Written as DNA, the CDR3 is TGTGCCAGCGGGGGAGGGTCTACTTACGAGCAGTACTTC.

The J gene is TRBJ2-3, the V gene TRBV7-8, with 10 positions matching TRBD1. The CDR3 extends over 15 amino acids. The germline V gene has CDR1 SGHVS and CDR2 FQNEAQ. The ends lost 4 bases at V and 2 bases at J; junction bases unmatched: 3. DNA of the CDR3: TGTGCCAGCAGCTGGGACAGGGGACCCACAGATACGCAGTATTTT. Amino acid sequence: CASSWDRGPTDTQYF.

CDR3 bases: TGTGCCAGCAGCCCGCAGGGGGACGACTACGAGCAGTACTTC. This encodes CASSPQGDDYEQYF. V is TRBV7-6 and J is TRBJ2-7, with 7 bases fitting TRBD1. Germline values: CDR1 SGHVS, CDR2 FNYEAQ. The CDR3 length is 14 residues. The V gene end was trimmed by 5 bases and the J gene end by 3 bases; junction bases not matched to a gene: 7.

The chain joins TRBV9 to TRBJ2-2, with 10 bases lining up with TRBD2. CDR3 length equals 18 residues. V lost 0 bases and J lost 1; bases outside the gene matches: 6. Germline values: CDR1 SGDLS, CDR2 YYNGEE. The CDR3: CASSVEGLAGVNTGELFF. CDR3 DNA: TGTGCCAGCAGCGTAGAGGGGCTAGCGGGAGTGAACACCGGGGAGCTGTTTTTT.

The chain uses TRBV7-9 and TRBJ1-1; D unclear. The CDR3 has 16 residues. Germline values: CDR1 SEHNR, CDR2 FQNEAQ (reference sequence). V lost 7 bases and J 1 base, leaving 19 bases between the germline ends. The chain's CDR3 is CASTAVGRLRNTEAFF. The CDR3 DNA follows: TGTGCCAGCACCGCGGTAGGGAGGTTGCGGAACACTGAAGCTTTCTTT.

The rearrangement uses TRBV28 and TRBJ2-3; D not certain. The germline CDR1 and CDR2 sequences are MDHEN and SYDVKM. V shed 5 bases and J shed 4 bases, with 4 bases lying between them. This CDR3 spans 11 amino acids. The CDR3 reads CASSAADTQYF. DNA for the CDR3: TGTGCCAGCAGTGCAGCAGATACGCAGTATTTT.

The rearrangement uses TRBV5-1 and TRBJ2-7; D uncertain. This CDR3 comprises 14 residues. With 0 bases removed from V and 4 bases from J, the gap between germline ends came to 11 bases. The germline V gene has CDR1 SGHRS and CDR2 YFSETQ. The DNA of the CDR3 is TGCGCCAGCAGCTTGGACAGAGTCAGATACGAGCAGTACTTC. Translation gives CASSLDRVRYEQYF. Complete variable domain (other parts from reference TRBV5-1 and TRBJ2-7): KAGVTQTPRYLIKTRGQQVTLSCSPISGHRSVSWYQQTPGQGLQFLFEYFSETQRNKGNFPGRFSGRQFSNSRSEMNVSTLELGDSALYLCASSLDRVRYEQYFGPGTRLTVT.

J is TRBJ2-3 and V is TRBV19, with 9 bases fitting TRBD1. The CDR3 has 14 amino acids. Trimming took 6 bases from V and 10 from J; bases not matched to a gene: 11. Germline V lookup: CDR1 LNHDA, CDR2 SQIVND (reference sequence). The chain's CDR3 is CASSTGTGKRSQYF. As DNA, the CDR3 is TGTGCCAGTAGCACCGGGACAGGGAAACGGTCGCAGTATTTT.

The chain links TRBV7-2 to TRBJ2-5; D perhaps matches TRBD2 (6 bases). V was pared by 1 base and J by 4 bases, with 10 bases between. CDR1 and CDR2 (germline): SGHTA, FQGNSA. This CDR3 is built from 14 residues. The CDR3 DNA is TGTGCCAGCAGCTTAGGGGGACTTTCAGAGACCCAGTACTTC. It translates to CASSLGGLSETQYF.

The chain carries TRBV19 and TRBJ1-3; the D is unclear. CDR1 and CDR2 from the germline V gene are LNHDA and SQIVND (reference sequence). The CDR3 has 14 residues. The V end was cut by 6 bases, the J end by 0 bases, with 9 bases between. In DNA, the CDR3 is TGTGCCAGTAGATCACAGTTCTCTGGAAACACCATATATTTT. This translates into CASRSQFSGNTIYF.

This rearrangement joins TRBV3-1 (or the pseudogene TRBV3-2) to TRBJ2-7, with D tentatively TRBD1 (6 bases). V was cut by 5 bases and J by 4 bases, with 12 bases left in between. CDR3 length: 13 amino acids. Germline CDR1 LGHDT, CDR2 YNNKEL (reference sequence). The CDR3 is CASSWTESYEQYF. CDR3 DNA sequence: TGTGCCAGCAGCTGGACAGAGAGTTACGAGCAGTACTTC.

V usage is TRBV27 and J usage is TRBJ2-3, with TRBD1 as a possible D gene (7 bases). The CDR3 runs to 16 residues. Trimming left V 5 bases short and J 3 bases short, with 18 bases between. Germline assignment: CDR1 MNHEY and CDR2 SMNVEV (reference sequence). The CDR3 sequence is CASSHDQGGPTDTQYF. Written as DNA, the CDR3 is TGTGCCAGCAGTCACGACCAGGGGGGCCCAACAGATACGCAGTATTTT.

The chain is built from TRBV5-1 and TRBJ2-1, with 9 bases that match TRBD2. V lost 7 bases and J lost 3; bases outside the gene matches: 20. From germline, CDR1 is SGHRS and CDR2 YFSETQ. The CDR3 covers 19 residues. The CDR3 region has the DNA TGCGCCAGCGTAAAGTCAAGTCGGGTAGCGGGAGTCAACTACAATGAGCAGTTCTTC. Protein product: CASVKSSRVAGVNYNEQFF.

V is TRBV19 and J is TRBJ1-6, with D possibly matching TRBD1 (5 bases). CDR1 and CDR2 from the germline V gene are LNHDA and SQIVND (reference sequence). Trimming left V 4 bases short and J 7 bases short, with 8 bases between. The CDR3 covers 13 residues. The CDR3 reads CASSTGSNSPLHF. Written as DNA, the CDR3 is TGTGCCAGTAGTACAGGGTCCAATTCACCCCTCCACTTT.

In its sample, this clone was seen once. The chain combines TRBV7-2 with TRBJ1-1; TRBD1 aligns across 9 bases. Germline V gene sequence: CDR1 SGHTA, CDR2 FQGNSA. V gave up 5 bases and J gave up 5 bases; unmatched junction bases: 12. The CDR3 has 16 amino acids. The CDR3 coding sequence is TGTGCCAGCAGCCCTCAGACAGGGGGATTTCGGACTGAAGCTTTCTTT. This translates into CASSPQTGGFRTEAFF.

The rearrangement links TRBV27 to TRBJ2-7; 7 bases fit TRBD1. Per the germline V gene, CDR1 is MNHEY and CDR2 is SMNVEV (reference sequence). After removal of 6 bases from V and 3 bases from J, the junction contained 14 bases not matched to a gene. The CDR3 loop spans 16 amino acids. CDR3 protein: CASRSRFGQGDYEQYF. CDR3 bases: TGTGCCAGCAGATCCCGCTTTGGGCAGGGGGACTACGAGCAGTACTTC.

The chain carries TRBV5-1 and TRBJ2-2; D not resolved. This CDR3 spans 15 amino acids. Trimming removed 2 bases at V and 0 bases at J, with 8 bases between. CDR1 and CDR2 (germline): SGHRS, YFSETQ. CDR3 amino acids: CASSLRLANTGELFF. The CDR3 DNA is TGCGCCAGCAGCTTACGGCTAGCGAACACCGGGGAGCTGTTTTTT.

The chain is built from TRBV6-5 and TRBJ1-5; D gene uncertain. Germline V gene lookup returns CDR1 MNHEY and CDR2 SVGAGI. The CDR3 consists of 12 residues. Trimming took off 5 bases at V and 4 bases at J, with 6 bases between the two ends. This CDR3 reads CASSQQNQPQHF. CDR3 in DNA: TGTGCCAGCAGTCAACAAAATCAGCCCCAGCATTTT.

The rearrangement links TRBV5-3 to TRBJ1-5; 9 positions agree with TRBD1. TRBV5-3 is assigned to the ORF class and has an uncertain function. The CDR3 covers 19 residues. J gave up 6 bases and V 4 bases, and 20 bases lay outside the gene matches. The DNA for the CDR3 is TGTGCCAGAAGCCCGTGGACAGGGACAGGGCATCCCAGGAGTCAGCCCCAGCATTTT. This gives the protein CARSPWTGTGHPRSQPQHF.

This chain links TRBV6-1 with TRBJ2-7; the D is unclear. The CDR3 contains 10 residues. The germline V and J ends were trimmed by 1 base and 8 bases, with 3 bases remaining between them. Germline V gives CDR1 MNHNS, CDR2 SASEGT. The CDR3 spells CASSEEQQYF. CDR3 in DNA: TGTGCCAGCAGTGAAGAGCAGCAGTACTTC.